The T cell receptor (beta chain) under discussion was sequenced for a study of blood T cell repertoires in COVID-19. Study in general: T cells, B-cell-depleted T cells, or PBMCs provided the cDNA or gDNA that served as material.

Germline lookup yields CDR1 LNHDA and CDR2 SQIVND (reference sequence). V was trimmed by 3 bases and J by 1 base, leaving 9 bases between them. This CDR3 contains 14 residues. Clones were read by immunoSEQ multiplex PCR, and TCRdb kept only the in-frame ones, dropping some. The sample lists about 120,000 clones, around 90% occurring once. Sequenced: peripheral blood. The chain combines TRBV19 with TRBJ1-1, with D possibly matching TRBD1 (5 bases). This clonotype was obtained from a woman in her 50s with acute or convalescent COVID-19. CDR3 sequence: CASSIFRENTEAFF. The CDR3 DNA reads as TGTGCCAGTAGTATCTTCAGGGAGAACACTGAAGCTTTCTTT. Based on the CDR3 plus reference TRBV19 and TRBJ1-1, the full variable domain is DGGITQSPKYLFRKEGQNVTLSCEQNLNHDAMYWYRQDPGQGLRLIYYSQIVNDFQKGDIAEGYSVSREKKESFPLTVTSAQKNPTAFYLCASSIFRENTEAFFGQGTRLTVV.